The 17 T cell receptor beta chains listed next were all sequenced from one sample in a study of PD-1 blockade in classical Hodgkin lymphoma. Sequencing used immunoSEQ multiplex PCR; TCRdb keeps in-frame clones, though not all of them. Of over 50,000 clones in the sample, about 85% were seen once. Specified time point: cycle 4 day 1 (C4D1), after five to seven weeks of nivolumab. Relapse after autologous stem cell transplantation occurred in every patient, and brentuximab vedotin exposure varied. The sample was peripheral blood mononuclear cells (PBMCs), taken before the fourth cycle of nivolumab. These receptors originate from a human donor with classical Hodgkin lymphoma.

The chain joins TRBV5-1 to TRBJ2-7; no definite D call. The CDR3 length is 14 residues. V was cut by 4 bases and J by 2 bases, with 13 bases left in between. Germline loops: CDR1 SGHRS, CDR2 YFSETQ. The CDR3 DNA follows: TGCGCCAGCAGCCCCATAGGTCCAACCTACGAGCAGTACTTC. Translation: CASSPIGPTYEQYF.

V and J are TRBV10-2 and TRBJ2-5, with TRBD2 matching over 9 bases. Trimming took 0 bases from V and 5 from J; bases not matched to a gene: 7. The CDR3 has 16 amino acids. Germline loops: CDR1 WSHSY, CDR2 SAAADI. The DNA for the CDR3 is TGCGCCAGCAGTGAGTCGGGGGGACTAGCTGGGGAGACCCAGTACTTC. Encoded protein: CASSESGGLAGETQYF.

The chain links TRBV7-8 to TRBJ2-6; weak D call: TRBD2 (7 bases). Looked up from germline, CDR1 is SGHVS and CDR2 is FQNEAQ. The CDR3 is 16 amino acids. Trimming pared 5 bases from V and 2 bases from J, leaving 13 bases between. The CDR3 sequence: CASSGLGGAGANVLTF. In DNA form, the CDR3 reads TGTGCCAGCAGCGGCCTAGGGGGGGCTGGGGCCAACGTCCTGACTTTC. Together with reference TRBV7-8 and TRBJ2-6, the CDR3 gives the full variable domain: GAGVSQSPRYKVAKRGQDVALRCDPISGHVSLFWYQQALGQGPEFLTYFQNEAQLDKSGLPSDRFFAERPEGSVSTLKIQRTQQEDSAVYLCASSGLGGAGANVLTFGAGSRLTVL.

Comments on this clone: The sample holds other DNA sequences that translate to the same CDR3. This sequence joins TRBV7-8 and TRBJ2-7; D not certain. Deletions cut 1 base from V and 3 bases from J, with 4 bases between. Germline CDR1 reads SGHVS; CDR2 reads FQNEAQ. The CDR3 is 12 amino acids. In DNA form, the CDR3 reads TGTGCCAGCAGCTTAGGGGTCTACGAGCAGTACTTC. Residues: CASSLGVYEQYF. Variable domain in full (rest from reference TRBV7-8 and TRBJ2-7): GAGVSQSPRYKVAKRGQDVALRCDPISGHVSLFWYQQALGQGPEFLTYFQNEAQLDKSGLPSDRFFAERPEGSVSTLKIQRTQQEDSAVYLCASSLGVYEQYFGPGTRLTVT.

The chain employs TRBV5-1 and TRBJ1-1; 8 positions agree with TRBD1. Unmatched junction bases numbered 7, after V lost 3 bases and J lost 0 bases. CDR1 is SGHRS, CDR2 YFSETQ, per germline. The CDR3 is 16 residues long. CDR3 loop: CASSSFPGQVNTEAFF. CDR3 nucleotide sequence: TGCGCCAGCAGCTCTTTCCCGGGACAGGTGAACACTGAAGCTTTCTTT.

The chain uses TRBV5-1 and TRBJ1-1; TRBD1 matches at 7 bases. There are 15 residues in the CDR3. Germline CDR1 is SGHRS and CDR2 is YFSETQ. The V gene end was trimmed by 0 bases and the J gene end by 2 bases; junction bases not matched to a gene: 4. This chain's CDR3 is CASSLEGQINTEAFF. DNA of the CDR3: TGCGCCAGCAGCTTGGAGGGACAGATAAACACTGAAGCTTTCTTT.

The rearrangement uses TRBV5-1 and TRBJ2-1; 10 bases are shared with TRBD2. Trimming at V came to 0 bases and at J to 9 bases, leaving 6 bases not matched to a gene. Germline CDR1 is SGHRS and CDR2 is YFSETQ. The CDR3 spans 15 residues. The CDR3 is CASSLVGTSVGEQFF. In nucleotides, the CDR3 is TGCGCCAGCAGCTTGGTGGGGACTAGCGTCGGTGAGCAGTTCTTC.

The chain is built from TRBV7-9 and TRBJ2-7, with a tentative D call TRBD2 (6 bases). V was clipped by 3 bases and J by 4 bases, with 16 bases between them. The CDR3 has 15 amino acids. Per germline, CDR1 SEHNR and CDR2 FQNEAQ (reference sequence). CDR3 in DNA: TGTGCCAGCAGCTTTGAGAGTGGACTAAGGTACGAGCAGTACTTC. Translation: CASSFESGLRYEQYF.

The chain has TRBV21-1 and TRBJ1-1; no check of the table's D call, TRBD1, against the DNA was made. TRBV21-1 is an annotated pseudogene. This CDR3 region has 15 residues. The CDR3 loop is CASSSKDRGRTEAFF. CDR3 nucleotide sequence: TGTGCCAGCAGCAGTAAAGACAGGGGGCGGACTGAAGCTTTCTTT.

V and J are TRBV6-5 and TRBJ2-2, with D perhaps assigned TRBD1 or TRBD2 (5 bases each). Germline V lookup: CDR1 MNHEY, CDR2 SVGAGI. This CDR3 region has 16 residues. Trimming took off 0 bases at V and 6 bases at J, with 14 bases between the two ends. This CDR3 is CASSYSGATGPGELFF. The CDR3 coding sequence is TGTGCCAGCAGTTACTCCGGGGCTACTGGGCCCGGGGAGCTGTTTTTT.

The chain employs TRBV7-9 and TRBJ2-7, with 8 bases lining up with TRBD2. J lost 5 bases, V lost 1 base, and 10 bases had no gene match. The CDR3 sequence is 16 residues long. Per the germline V gene, CDR1 is SEHNR and CDR2 is FQNEAQ (reference sequence). Here the CDR3 DNA reads TGTGCCAGCAGCTTAGAAGCGGGGGTAAAGTTCAACGAGCAGTACTTC. It is translated as CASSLEAGVKFNEQYF.

The chain couples TRBV6-5 to TRBJ2-4; no clear D. CDR3 size: 11 residues. Germline CDR1 reads MNHEY; CDR2 reads SVGAGI. V was trimmed by 6 bases and J by 9 bases, leaving 9 bases between them. CDR3 DNA sequence: TGTGCCAGCAGGGGTGATAGCATTCAGTACTTC. As protein: CASRGDSIQYF.

The chain uses TRBV5-1 and TRBJ1-1; D gene uncertain. CDR1 is SGHRS and CDR2 is YFSETQ in the germline V gene. The CDR3 runs 14 residues. Trimming shortened V by 3 bases and J by 2 bases, and 11 bases separated the two germline ends. CDR3 protein: CASSSRVRNTEAFF. The CDR3 nucleotides are TGCGCCAGCAGCTCTCGTGTGCGAAACACTGAAGCTTTCTTT. Combining the CDR3 with reference TRBV5-1 and TRBJ1-1 gives the whole variable domain KAGVTQTPRYLIKTRGQQVTLSCSPISGHRSVSWYQQTPGQGLQFLFEYFSETQRNKGNFPGRFSGRQFSNSRSEMNVSTLELGDSALYLCASSSRVRNTEAFFGQGTRLTVV.

Here the CDR3 DNA reads TGTGCCAGCAGCTTAGGGCTAGCAGGAGATACGCAGTATTTT. It yields the protein CASSLGLAGDTQYF. The chain carries TRBV7-8 and TRBJ2-3, with D possibly TRBD2 on 5 matching bases. CDR1 and CDR2 from the germline V gene are SGHVS and FQNEAQ. Deletions cut 1 base from V and 5 bases from J, with 10 bases between. The CDR3 is 14 amino acids.

This clone was seen a handful of times. This chain joins TRBV11-3 and TRBJ1-1, with D hard to call. The CDR3 is 13 amino acids. Trimming took 4 bases from V and 6 from J, leaving 12 bases between them. The V gene's germline CDR1 is SGHNT and CDR2 YENEEA. The chain's CDR3 is CASSSVRFAEAFF. CDR3 in DNA: TGTGCCAGCAGCTCCGTGCGGTTCGCTGAAGCTTTCTTT.

V usage is TRBV6-4 and J usage is TRBJ2-1, with 12 bases matching TRBD2. The CDR3 is made up of 16 amino acids. J lost 6 bases, V lost 0 bases, and 3 bases had no gene match. The germline CDR1 and CDR2 sequences are MRHNA and SNTAGT. The CDR3 bases are TGTGCCAGCAGTGACTCACTAGCGGGGGGCTTCAATGAGCAGTTCTTC. Translating gives CASSDSLAGGFNEQFF.

V gene TRBV5-1 combines with J gene TRBJ1-2; D not resolved. V lost 0 bases and J lost 10, with 10 bases in between. CDR3 length: 12 amino acids. CDR1 and CDR2 (germline): SGHRS, YFSETQ. CDR3 in DNA: TGCGCCAGCAGCTTGGTTACCGGTGACTACACCTTC. This codes for CASSLVTGDYTF.